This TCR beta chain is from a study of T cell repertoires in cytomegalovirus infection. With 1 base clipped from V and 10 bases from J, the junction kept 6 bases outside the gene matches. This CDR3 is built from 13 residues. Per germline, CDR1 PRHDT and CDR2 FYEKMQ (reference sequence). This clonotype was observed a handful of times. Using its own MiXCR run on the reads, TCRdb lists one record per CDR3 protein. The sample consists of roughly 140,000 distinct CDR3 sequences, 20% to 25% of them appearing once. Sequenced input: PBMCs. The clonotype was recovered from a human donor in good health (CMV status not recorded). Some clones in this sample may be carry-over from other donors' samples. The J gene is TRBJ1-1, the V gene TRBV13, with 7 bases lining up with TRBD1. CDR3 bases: TGTGCCAGCAGCTTAGACAGGGGTCAAAGAGCTTTCTTT. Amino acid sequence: CASSLDRGQRAFF. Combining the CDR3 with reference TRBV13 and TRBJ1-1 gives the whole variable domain AAGVIQSPRHLIKEKRETATLKCYPIPRHDTVYWYQQGPGQDPQFLISFYEKMQSDKGSIPDRFSAQQFSDYHSELNMSSLELGDSALYFCASSLDRGQRAFFGQGTRLTVV.